Listed here are 25 T cell receptor beta chains from one sample, sequenced in a study of T-cell memory formation after mild COVID-19. Using its own MiXCR run on the 5' RACE reads, TCRdb lists one record per CDR3 protein. Counted here are roughly 7,000 distinct CDR3 sequences, 50% to 75% occurring once; the ten biggest clones make up about 2.5%. Sequenced input: PBMCs or a T cell subset sorted from them (not recorded which). The receptors originated from an adult who had mild COVID-19 (a few samples of this study predate the infection). Cell type and time point are not known.

The genes are TRBV18 and TRBJ2-5; 8 bases align to TRBD2. The CDR3 has 16 residues. With 2 bases clipped from V and 3 bases from J, the junction kept 8 bases outside the gene matches. Looked up from germline, CDR1 is KGHSH and CDR2 is LQKENI. The CDR3 loop reads CASSPIGGGLEETQYF. The CDR3 nucleotides read TGTGCCAGCTCACCAATCGGCGGGGGGCTTGAAGAGACCCAGTACTTC.

The chain links TRBV5-1 to TRBJ2-3; the D is unclear. Per the germline V gene, CDR1 is SGHRS and CDR2 is YFSETQ. V lost 4 bases and J 2 bases, leaving 11 bases between the germline ends. The CDR3 consists of 14 residues. The CDR3, as DNA: TGCGCCAGCAGCCAGGACGGTGACACAGATACGCAGTATTTT. It encodes CASSQDGDTDTQYF.

In this sample, this clonotype is medium-sized. The chain combines TRBV19 with TRBJ2-5, with 7 nucleotides matching TRBD1. The V gene end was trimmed by 6 bases and the J gene end by 2 bases; junction bases not matched to a gene: 3. Germline CDR1 reads LNHDA; CDR2 reads SQIVND (reference sequence). The CDR3 totals 13 residues. DNA for the CDR3: TGTGCCAGTAGGGGGACAGCACAAGAGACCCAGTACTTC. Its translation: CASRGTAQETQYF.

The chain employs TRBV10-3 and TRBJ2-1, with TRBD2 matching over 14 bases. V shed 3 bases and J 7 bases; nucleotides not matched to a gene: 5. Germline V lookup: CDR1 ENHRY, CDR2 SYGVKD. This CDR3 region has 16 residues. The CDR3: CAISEPRLAGGNEQFF. CDR3 DNA: TGTGCCATCAGTGAACCTCGACTAGCGGGGGGGAATGAGCAGTTCTTC.

The genes are TRBV5-1 and TRBJ1-1; TRBD1 matches 10 bases. Germline CDR1 and CDR2: SGHRS and YFSETQ. V dropped 4 bases and J dropped 5; count of bases not matched to a gene: 8. There are 15 residues in the CDR3. CDR3 bases: TGCGCCAGCAGCCCGGGCGACAGGGGGCTTACTGAAGCTTTCTTT. This sequence encodes CASSPGDRGLTEAFF.

By frequency in the sample, this clonotype is medium-sized. V gene TRBV20-1 combines with J gene TRBJ2-7; 9 positions agree with TRBD2. Germline V gene lookup returns CDR1 DFQATT and CDR2 SNEGSKA (reference sequence). With V trimmed by 6 bases and J by 2 bases, 11 bases remained unmatched. CDR3 length: 15 amino acids. The CDR3 DNA is TGCAGTGCGCCGACACTCCTAGCGGGGACCTACGAGCAGTACTTC. Its translation is CSAPTLLAGTYEQYF.

The chain employs TRBV18 and TRBJ2-5; D possibly corresponds to TRBD1 (6 bases). CDR1 and CDR2 (germline): KGHSH, LQKENI. Trimming shortened V by 3 bases and J by 7 bases, and 15 bases separated the two germline ends. There are 14 residues in the CDR3. CDR3 amino acids: CASSPDRSRGTQYF. DNA of the CDR3: TGTGCCAGCTCACCTGACAGGTCGAGGGGGACCCAGTACTTC.

This chain links TRBV27 with TRBJ2-1; TRBD2 is a possible D gene (7 bases). CDR3 size: 15 residues. Germline V CDR1 and CDR2: MNHEY, SMNVEV (reference sequence). Deletions cut 5 bases from V and 1 base from J, with 12 bases between. In nucleotides, the CDR3 is TGTGCCAGCAGTACCGGGGGGCCTTCCTACAATGAGCAGTTCTTC. Amino acid sequence: CASSTGGPSYNEQFF.

This clonotype is labeled as medium-sized. The J gene is TRBJ2-5, the V gene TRBV7-9, with D possibly matching TRBD2 (6 bases). Germline V gene lookup returns CDR1 SEHNR and CDR2 FQNEAQ (reference sequence). V shed 4 bases and J shed 4 bases, with 16 bases lying between them. The CDR3 has 15 amino acids. The CDR3 coding sequence is TGTGCCAGCAGCTCAGGGACTGTTACGGGAGAGACCCAGTACTTC. Translating gives CASSSGTVTGETQYF.

The J gene is TRBJ2-1, the V gene TRBV7-9, with a weak D call TRBD2 (6 bases). CDR1 is SEHNR, CDR2 FQNEAQ, per germline (reference sequence). With 5 bases removed from V and 7 bases from J, the gap between germline ends came to 15 bases. This CDR3 comprises 14 residues. In DNA form, the CDR3 reads TGTGCCAGCAGCCCGGGACTGGCTAGGAATGAGCAGTTCTTC. As protein: CASSPGLARNEQFF.

The J gene is TRBJ2-1, the V gene TRBV10-3; tentatively, D is TRBD1 or TRBD2 (7 bases each). The CDR3 runs to 16 residues. From germline, CDR1 is ENHRY and CDR2 SYGVKD. V lost 10 bases and J lost 5, with 24 bases in between. The CDR3 nucleotides are TGTGCCACCAGGGGGGGGGCGAGCGGGCCCCACAATGAGCAGTTCTTC. It yields the protein CATRGGASGPHNEQFF.

The CDR3 DNA reads TGCGCCAGCAGCTGGGTTTCGGCGGGGGAAGAGACCCAGTACTTC. Its translation is CASSWVSAGEETQYF. The genes are TRBV5-1 and TRBJ2-5; TRBD2 matches at 7 bases. The junction had 8 bases not matched to a gene; V was cut back by 3 bases and J by 3 bases. CDR3 length: 15 residues. CDR1 SGHRS and CDR2 YFSETQ come from the germline V gene.

This clonotype was seen at least ten times. The genes are TRBV19 and TRBJ1-2; TRBD1 matches 8 bases. The CDR3 consists of 13 residues. The J segment lost 3 bases and the V segment lost 5 bases, leaving 2 bases of the junction unmatched. Germline V CDR1 and CDR2: LNHDA, SQIVND (reference sequence). CDR3 region: CASSVTGDYGYTF. CDR3 coding DNA: TGTGCCAGTAGTGTGACAGGGGACTATGGCTACACCTTC.

DNA of the CDR3: TGCGCCAGCAGCCAACCGAATGGGGACGAGCAGTACTTC. It encodes CASSQPNGDEQYF. The chain combines TRBV4-1 with TRBJ2-7; D gene unclear. Looked up from germline, CDR1 is MGHRA and CDR2 is YSYEKL. The ends were cut back, 2 bases at V and 5 bases at J, with 10 bases in the middle. The CDR3 runs 13 residues.

This clonotype ranks as medium-sized. The chain recombines TRBV6-6 with TRBJ2-5; perhaps TRBD1 as D (6 bases). The CDR3 contains 12 residues. From germline, CDR1 is MNHNY and CDR2 SVGAGI (reference sequence). The V and J ends lost 6 bases and 4 bases respectively, with 9 bases between them. CDR3 bases: TGTGCCAGCAGCAGAGGGGGAGAGACCCAGTACTTC. The encoded protein is CASSRGGETQYF.

V and J are TRBV7-6 and TRBJ1-3, with D unclear. V lost 2 bases and J lost 4, with 12 bases in between. This CDR3 region has 15 residues. Germline V lookup: CDR1 SGHVS, CDR2 FNYEAQ. CDR3 DNA: TGTGCCAGCAGCTTAAGGCCCCTCCGGGGAAACACCATATATTTT. This encodes CASSLRPLRGNTIYF.

This clonotype is labeled as medium-sized. This sequence joins TRBV28 and TRBJ2-7; the D is unclear. The CDR3 covers 13 residues. CDR1 and CDR2 (germline): MDHEN, SYDVKM. V was pared by 6 bases and J by 0 bases, with 9 bases between. Here the CDR3 DNA reads TGTGCCAGCAGCTTTGACCTCTCCTACGAGCAGTACGTC. Translating it yields CASSFDLSYEQYV.

Of note for this clonotype: Germline and junction disagree at one end, which may indicate a read error. The chain has TRBV29-1 and TRBJ2-3; D might be TRBD1 or TRBD2, each matching 6 bases. This CDR3 comprises 15 residues. Germline-derived CDR1 and CDR2 are SQVTM and ANQGSEA. The CDR3 region is CSVEGGPYSTDTQYF. CDR3 bases: TGCAGCGTCGAAGGGGGGCCTTATAGCACAGATACGCAGTATTTT.

The V and J genes are TRBV7-6 and TRBJ2-5; TRBD1 matches 7 bases. In germline, CDR1 is SGHVS, CDR2 FNYEAQ. V trimming: 7 bases; J trimming: 3 bases; junction bases outside the gene matches: 5. This CDR3 has 13 amino acids. CDR3 bases: TGTGCCAGCACCCGACAGGGAAAAGAGACCCAGTACTTC. Protein sequence: CASTRQGKETQYF.

The chain uses TRBV6-5 and TRBJ2-5; D is undetermined. Germline CDR1 MNHEY, CDR2 SVGAGI. V lost 6 bases and J 2 bases, leaving 7 bases between the germline ends. The CDR3 has 12 amino acids. CDR3 in DNA: TGTGCCAGCAGAGGGATTCAAGAGACCCAGTACTTC. Its protein is CASRGIQETQYF.

The chain joins TRBV5-1 to TRBJ2-1, with 11 bases matching TRBD2. Germline values: CDR1 SGHRS, CDR2 YFSETQ. V dropped 4 bases and J dropped 2; count of bases not matched to a gene: 5. The CDR3 runs to 16 residues. The CDR3 nucleotides read TGCGCCAGCAGCCCGACTAGCGGGAACACCTACAATGAGCAGTTCTTC. Its protein is CASSPTSGNTYNEQFF.

V gene TRBV15 combines with J gene TRBJ1-1, with 7 bases fitting TRBD1. Germline V CDR1 and CDR2: LNHNV, YYDKDF (reference sequence). This CDR3 has 15 residues. With V trimmed by 5 bases and J by 2 bases, 8 bases remained unmatched. The CDR3 nucleotides are TGTGCCACCAGCCCGCAGGGACAGCTCAACACTGAAGCTTTCTTT. This sequence encodes CATSPQGQLNTEAFF. Based on the CDR3 plus reference TRBV15 and TRBJ1-1, the full variable domain is DAMVIQNPRYQVTQFGKPVTLSCSQTLNHNVMYWYQQKSSQAPKLLFHYYDKDFNNEADTPDNFQSRRPNTSFCFLDIRSPGLGDTAMYLCATSPQGQLNTEAFFGQGTRLTVV.

This clonotype was found once. This sequence joins TRBV7-9 and TRBJ1-3; a possible D gene is TRBD1 (6 bases). This CDR3 spans 17 amino acids. Looked up from germline, CDR1 is SEHNR and CDR2 is FQNEAQ (reference sequence). V lost 5 bases and J 0 bases, leaving 17 bases between the germline ends. CDR3 sequence (DNA): TGTGCCAGCAGCGATCAGGGGCGCGCACCCTCTGGAAACACCATATATTTT. It codes for CASSDQGRAPSGNTIYF.

This chain links TRBV28 with TRBJ2-7; possibly TRBD1 for D (5 bases). V was pared by 3 bases and J by 6 bases, with 12 bases between. The CDR3 has 13 residues. Per the germline V gene, CDR1 is MDHEN and CDR2 is SYDVKM. The CDR3 bases are TGTGCCAGCAGTTTGCAGGGCTCGGGCGAGCAGTACGTC. Translating it yields CASSLQGSGEQYV.

This chain joins TRBV2 and TRBJ2-3, with 9 nucleotides matching TRBD1. The J segment lost 3 bases and the V segment lost 6 bases, leaving 4 bases of the junction unmatched. CDR3 length: 14 residues. Germline-derived CDR1 and CDR2 are SNHLY and FYNNEI. The CDR3 sequence is CASSSGTGTDTQYF. Here the CDR3 DNA reads TGTGCCAGCAGCTCCGGGACAGGGACAGATACGCAGTATTTT.